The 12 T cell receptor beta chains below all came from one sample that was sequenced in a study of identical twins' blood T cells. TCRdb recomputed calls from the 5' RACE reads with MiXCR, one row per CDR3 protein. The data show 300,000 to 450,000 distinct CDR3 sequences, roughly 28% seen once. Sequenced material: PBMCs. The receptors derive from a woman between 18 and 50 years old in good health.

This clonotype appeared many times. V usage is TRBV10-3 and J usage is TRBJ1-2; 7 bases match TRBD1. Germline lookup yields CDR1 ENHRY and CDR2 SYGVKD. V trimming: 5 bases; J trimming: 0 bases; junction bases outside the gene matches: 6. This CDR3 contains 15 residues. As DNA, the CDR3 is TGTGCCATCAGTCGAGACAGGGAGGCTAACTATGGCTACACCTTC. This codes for CAISRDREANYGYTF.

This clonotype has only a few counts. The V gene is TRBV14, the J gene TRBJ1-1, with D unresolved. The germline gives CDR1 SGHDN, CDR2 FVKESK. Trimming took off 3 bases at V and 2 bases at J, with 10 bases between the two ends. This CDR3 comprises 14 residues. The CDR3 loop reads CASSHRDKNTEAFF. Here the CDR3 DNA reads TGTGCCAGCAGCCACCGAGACAAAAACACTGAAGCTTTCTTT. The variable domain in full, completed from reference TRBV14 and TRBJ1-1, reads EAGVTQFPSHSVIEKGQTVTLRCDPISGHDNLYWYRRVMGKEIKFLLHFVKESKQDESGMPNNRFLAERTGGTYSTLKVQPAELEDSGVYFCASSHRDKNTEAFFGQGTRLTVV.

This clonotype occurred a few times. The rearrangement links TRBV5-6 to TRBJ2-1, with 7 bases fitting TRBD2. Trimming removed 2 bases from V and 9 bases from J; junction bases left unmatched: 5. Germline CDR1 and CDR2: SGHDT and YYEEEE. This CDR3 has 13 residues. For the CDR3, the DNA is TGTGCCAGCAGCTTAGGGACTAAGGGTGAGCAGTTCTTC. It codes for CASSLGTKGEQFF.

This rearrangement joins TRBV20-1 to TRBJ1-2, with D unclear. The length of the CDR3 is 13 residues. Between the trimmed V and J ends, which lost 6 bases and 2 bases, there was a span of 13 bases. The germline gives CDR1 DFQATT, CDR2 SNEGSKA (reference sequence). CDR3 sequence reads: CSATHAGNYGYTF. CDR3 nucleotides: TGCAGTGCCACCCACGCGGGGAACTATGGCTACACCTTC.

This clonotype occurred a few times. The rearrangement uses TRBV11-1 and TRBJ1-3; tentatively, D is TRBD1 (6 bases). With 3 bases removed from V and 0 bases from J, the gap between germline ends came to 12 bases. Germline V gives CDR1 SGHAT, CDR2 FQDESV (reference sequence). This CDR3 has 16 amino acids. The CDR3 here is CASSFSTGSSGNTIYF. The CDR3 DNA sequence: TGTGCCAGCAGCTTTTCGACAGGAAGCTCTGGAAACACCATATATTTT.

CDR3 DNA sequence: TGTGCCAGCAACACGGGACAGGGGGCCAAAAGAAATGAGCAGTTCTTC. Translation gives CASNTGQGAKRNEQFF. The chain employs TRBV12-3 or TRBV12-4 and TRBJ2-1, with 12 bases identical to TRBD1. V shed 7 bases, J shed 7 bases, and the junction held 11 bases outside the gene matches. This CDR3 has 16 amino acids.

CDR3 bases: TGTGCCAGCAGCGTGGGACCGCTACTTTATTCACCCCTCCACTTT. This translates into CASSVGPLLYSPLHF. The rearrangement uses TRBV11-2 and TRBJ1-6, with D possibly matching TRBD1 (5 bases). Deletions cut 5 bases from V and 8 bases from J, with 16 bases between. Germline loops: CDR1 SGHAT, CDR2 FQNNGV. This CDR3 contains 15 residues.

CDR3 loop: CSATERGYTF. In DNA, the CDR3 is TGCAGTGCTACCGAAAGGGGCTACACCTTC. V gene TRBV20-1 combines with J gene TRBJ1-2; D is undetermined. CDR1 and CDR2 (germline): DFQATT, SNEGSKA (reference sequence). The V end lost 4 bases, the J end lost 8 bases, and 8 bases lay between the germline ends. This CDR3 region has 10 residues.

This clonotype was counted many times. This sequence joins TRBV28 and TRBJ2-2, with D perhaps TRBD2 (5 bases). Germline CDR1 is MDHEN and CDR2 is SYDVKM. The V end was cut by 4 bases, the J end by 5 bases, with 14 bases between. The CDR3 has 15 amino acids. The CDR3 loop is CASSSPSTRTGELFF. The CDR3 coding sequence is TGTGCCAGCAGTTCACCATCTACTAGAACCGGGGAGCTGTTTTTT.

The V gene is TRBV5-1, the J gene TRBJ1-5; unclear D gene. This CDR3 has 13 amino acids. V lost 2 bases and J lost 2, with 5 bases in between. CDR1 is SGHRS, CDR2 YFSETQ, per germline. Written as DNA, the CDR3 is TGCGCCAGCAGCTTCGACGGCAATCAGCCCCAGCATTTT. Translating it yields CASSFDGNQPQHF.

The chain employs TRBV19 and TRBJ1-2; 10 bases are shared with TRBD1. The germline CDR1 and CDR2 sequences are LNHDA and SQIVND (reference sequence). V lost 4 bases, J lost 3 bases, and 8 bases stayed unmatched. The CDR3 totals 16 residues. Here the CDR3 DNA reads TGTGCCAGTAGTAGCACCGGACAGGGGGACGACTATGGCTACACCTTC. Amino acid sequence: CASSSTGQGDDYGYTF.

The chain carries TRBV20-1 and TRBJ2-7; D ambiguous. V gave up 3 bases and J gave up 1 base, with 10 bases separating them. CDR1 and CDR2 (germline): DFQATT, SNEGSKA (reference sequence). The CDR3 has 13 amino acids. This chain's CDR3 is CSARDATSYEQYF. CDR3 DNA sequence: TGCAGTGCTAGGGACGCTACTTCCTACGAGCAGTACTTC.